These T cell receptor beta chains were read from a single sample in a study of shared clonotypes between healthy human individuals. Data came from immunoSEQ multiplex PCR; TCRdb stores just in-frame clones and leaves some out. The sample yields about 2.4 million clones, around 94% seen once. Material: naive CD4+ T cells sorted from blood. These receptors were obtained from a man in his late teens or twenties in good health. Both conserved end residues are part of each CDR3. D genes are given only for firm matches. Expanded clones get a size class; other rows say once, few or many, or leave the size out.

clone_size	v_call	j_call	d_call	cdr3_aa	cdr3_nt
few	TRBV4-1	TRBJ1-6	NA	CASSQEGGAGSPLHF	TGCGCCAGCAGCCAAGAAGGGGGGGCTGGTTCACCCCTCCACTTT
NA	TRBV15	TRBJ2-3	TRBD2	CATSRDNLAGGPETQYF	TGTGCCACCAGCAGAGATAACCTAGCGGGAGGGCCGGAGACGCAGTATTTT
NA	TRBV29-1	TRBJ2-1	NA	CSVEAQGLSNEQFF	TGCAGCGTTGAAGCACAGGGTCTCTCCAATGAGCAGTTCTTC
NA	TRBV19	TRBJ1-2	TRBD1	CASSIDTGANYGYTF	TGTGCCAGTAGTATAGATACAGGGGCGAACTATGGCTACACCTTC
NA	TRBV21-1	TRBJ2-7	NA	CASTLPRGKAFYEQYF	TGTGCCAGCACCCTACCACGGGGGAAGGCTTTCTACGAGCAGTACTTC
NA	TRBV30	TRBJ1-4	NA	CAWSEGVNEKLFF	TGTGCCTGGAGTGAAGGCGTGAATGAAAAACTGTTTTTT
NA	TRBV15	TRBJ1-1	NA	CATSRGGGEGTEAFF	TGTGCCACCAGCAGAGGCGGGGGGGAGGGCACTGAAGCTTTCTTT
NA	TRBV27	TRBJ2-2	NA	CASSLFGAGSATGELFF	TGTGCCAGCAGCCTTTTCGGGGCGGGGTCGGCCACCGGGGAGCTGTTTTTT
NA	TRBV10-3	TRBJ2-7	NA	CAIRTDDYEQYF	TGTGCCATCAGAACGGACGACTACGAGCAGTACTTC
NA	TRBV7-2	TRBJ2-1	NA	CASRGASYNEQFF	TGTGCCAGCAGGGGGGCGTCCTACAATGAGCAGTTCTTC
NA	TRBV28	TRBJ1-4	TRBD1	CASGLTGGGEKLFF	TGTGCCAGCGGCCTTACAGGGGGCGGGGAAAAACTGTTTTTT
NA	TRBV4-1	TRBJ2-7	TRBD2	CASSFRLAGGPNSYEQYF	TGCGCCAGCAGCTTTCGACTAGCGGGGGGGCCCAATTCCTACGAGCAGTACTTC
once	TRBV29-1	TRBJ2-1	TRBD2	CSVPTTSGGKYNEQFF	TGCAGCGTCCCTACGACTAGCGGGGGGAAATACAATGAGCAGTTCTTC
NA	TRBV30	TRBJ2-7	NA	CAWRIRGTYEQYF	TGTGCCTGGAGAATCCGGGGGACCTACGAGCAGTACTTC
NA	TRBV4-1	TRBJ2-5	TRBD1	CASSQDPGGLKTQYF	TGCGCCAGCAGCCAAGATCCAGGGGGATTAAAGACCCAGTACTTC
NA	TRBV5-5	TRBJ2-7	NA	CASSSGPGTYEQYF	TGTGCCAGCAGCTCAGGACCAGGGACCTACGAGCAGTACTTC
NA	TRBV7-3	TRBJ2-3	NA	CASSLNPPGAGDTQYF	TGTGCCAGCAGCTTAAACCCCCCGGGGGCGGGGGATACGCAGTATTTT
NA	TRBV5-1	TRBJ2-6	TRBD1	CASSLAGQGASGANVLTF	TGCGCCAGCAGCTTGGCGGGACAGGGGGCCTCTGGGGCCAACGTCCTGACTTTC
NA	TRBV7-9	TRBJ2-1	NA	CASSVTGGTYNEQFF	TGTGCCAGCAGCGTAACGGGGGGCACTTACAATGAGCAGTTCTTC
NA	TRBV5-4	TRBJ2-1	NA	CASSLVGLRYNEQFF	TGTGCCAGCAGCTTGGTTGGGTTGCGATACAATGAGCAGTTCTTC
NA	TRBV5-1	TRBJ1-1	TRBD1	CASSHPGQGANTEAFF	TGCGCCAGCAGCCATCCAGGACAGGGGGCAAACACTGAAGCTTTCTTT
NA	TRBV30	TRBJ1-4	NA	CASFRNEKPFF	TGTGCCTCCTTCAGGAATGAAAAACCGTTTTTT
NA	TRBV5-1	TRBJ2-7	TRBD1	CASSPETGSYEQYF	TGCGCCAGCAGCCCGGAGACAGGGAGCTACGAGCAGTACTTC
NA	TRBV18	TRBJ2-7	TRBD1	CASSRPTGINEQYF	TGTGCCAGCTCACGCCCGACAGGGATTAACGAGCAGTACTTC
NA	TRBV5-4	TRBJ2-7	TRBD2	CASSLPSGGAYEQYF	TGTGCCAGCAGCTTGCCAAGCGGGGGGGCCTACGAGCAGTACTTC
NA	TRBV30	TRBJ2-5	NA	CAWTGKETQYF	TGTGCCTGGACAGGGAAAGAGACCCAGTACTTC
few	TRBV2	TRBJ1-1	NA	CASSVGANTEAFF	TGTGCCAGCAGTGTAGGGGCGAACACTGAAGCTTTCTTT
NA	TRBV5-1	TRBJ2-5	NA	CASSLEGGQETQYF	TGCGCCAGCAGCTTGGAGGGGGGCCAAGAGACCCAGTACTTC